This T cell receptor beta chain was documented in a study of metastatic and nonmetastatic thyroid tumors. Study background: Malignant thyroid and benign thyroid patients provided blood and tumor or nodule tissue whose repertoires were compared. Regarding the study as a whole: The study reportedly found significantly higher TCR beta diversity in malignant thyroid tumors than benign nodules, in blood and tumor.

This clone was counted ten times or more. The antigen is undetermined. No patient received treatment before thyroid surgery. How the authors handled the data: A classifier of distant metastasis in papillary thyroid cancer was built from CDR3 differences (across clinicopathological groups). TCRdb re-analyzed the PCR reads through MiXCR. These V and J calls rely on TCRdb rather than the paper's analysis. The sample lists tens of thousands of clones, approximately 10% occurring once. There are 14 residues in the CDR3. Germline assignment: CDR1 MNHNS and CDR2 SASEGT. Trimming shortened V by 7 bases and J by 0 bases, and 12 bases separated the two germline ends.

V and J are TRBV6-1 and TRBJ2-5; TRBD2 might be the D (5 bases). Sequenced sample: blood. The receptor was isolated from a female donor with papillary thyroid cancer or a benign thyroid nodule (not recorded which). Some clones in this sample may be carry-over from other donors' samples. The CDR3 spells CASIRGSHQETQYF. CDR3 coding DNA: TGTGCCAGCATAAGAGGGAGTCACCAAGAGACCCAGTACTTC.